This T cell receptor beta chain was documented in a study of CXCR3 chemokines and chemotherapy response in bladder cancer. TCRdb recomputed calls from the PCR reads with MiXCR, one row per CDR3 protein. Of 8,600 or so distinct CDR3 sequences listed, 20% to 25% are singletons. This CDR3 is 18 amino acids long. Per the germline V gene, CDR1 is ENHRY and CDR2 is SYGVKD. Trimming cost V 0 bases and J 7 bases, with 25 bases left between them. The receptor comes from a human donor with bladder cancer that did not respond to neoadjuvant chemotherapy. Sampling took place from a patient whose treatment included neoadjuvant chemotherapy. V and J are TRBV10-3 and TRBJ2-7; D tentatively fits TRBD1 or TRBD2 (5 bases each). CDR3 residues: CAISESSGLDYPTGEQYF. The CDR3 DNA reads TGTGCCATCAGTGAGTCATCAGGGCTTGACTACCCTACCGGGGAGCAGTACTTC.